A single sample gave rise to the 4 T cell receptor beta chains below, sequenced in a study of cytomegalovirus exposure and HLA in healthy donors. The PCR used 60 Vbeta and 13 Jbeta primers. Data came from immunoSEQ multiplex PCR; TCRdb stores just in-frame clones and leaves some out. The data hold some 100,000 clones, with roughly 80% observed a single time. Sequenced sample: PBMCs. All receptors come from a woman in her forties or fifties in good health and CMV-seropositive.

This chain links TRBV27 with TRBJ2-1; D perhaps matches TRBD1 (7 bases). CDR1 MNHEY and CDR2 SMNVEV come from the germline V gene (reference sequence). Trimming stripped 7 bases from V and 3 bases from J, with 19 bases between. CDR3 size: 16 residues. The CDR3 DNA follows: TGTGCCAGCACCCCCCGACAGGGAGGTAACTACAATGAGCAGTTCTTC. This codes for CASTPRQGGNYNEQFF.

V is TRBV7-2 and J is TRBJ2-1; TRBD2 aligns across 8 bases. V lost 1 base, J lost 5 bases, and 4 bases stayed unmatched. The CDR3 extends over 15 amino acids. Germline V gene data show CDR1 as SGHTA and CDR2 as FQGNSA. This CDR3 reads CASSLDRGGHNEQFF. CDR3 DNA: TGTGCCAGCAGCTTAGACCGGGGGGGCCACAATGAGCAGTTCTTC.

This sequence joins TRBV5-4 and TRBJ1-6; TRBD1 aligns across 9 bases. Germline CDR1 reads SGHNT; CDR2 reads YYREEE (reference sequence). J was trimmed by 8 bases and V by 4 bases; bases with no gene match: 4. There are 14 residues in the CDR3. DNA of the CDR3: TGTGCCAGCAGCCCGGACAGGGGTGATTCACCCCTCCACTTT. Its protein is CASSPDRGDSPLHF.

There are a few counts of this clone. The gene calls are TRBV29-1 and TRBJ2-2; D unclear. Trimming left V 7 bases short and J 6 bases short, with 12 bases between. The germline V gene encodes CDR1 SQVTM and CDR2 ANQGSEA. The CDR3 is made up of 12 amino acids. The CDR3 loop reads CSASFQAGELFF. The CDR3 nucleotides read TGCAGCGCCTCCTTCCAGGCCGGGGAGCTGTTTTTT.